This T cell receptor (beta chain) was sequenced in a study of neurological immune-mediated disorders. This CDR3 is built from 16 residues. V trimming: 4 bases; J trimming: 1 base; junction bases outside the gene matches: 2. The germline V gene encodes CDR1 MNHNS and CDR2 SASEGT. Indicated time point: longitudinal time-point 3. Preparation of the unsorted libraries drew on 2 million PBMCs stored at -80 C. This clonotype was observed many times. Synthesis of cDNA was accomplished via 5'RACE employing 10-nucleotide random UMIs. TCRdb reprocessed the 5' RACE reads via MiXCR and lists one record per CDR3 protein. The sample holds 84,000 or so distinct CDR3 sequences, roughly 4.5% seen once.

This clonotype was sampled from a woman aged 60-75 years with multiple sclerosis. V usage is TRBV6-1 and J usage is TRBJ2-2, with 11 bases matching TRBD1. The sequenced sample was PBMCs. CDR3 region: CASSGGQGVNTGELFF. CDR3 bases: TGTGCCAGCAGTGGGGGACAGGGGGTGAACACCGGGGAGCTGTTTTTT.